The clone carrying this TCR beta chain was detected only a few times. As yet, its antigen is unknown. The authors' processing: Filtering differed, since immunoSEQ gave only junction sequences and no quality scores. Only in-frame clones appear in the TCRdb table, and some are missing; sequencing was by immunoSEQ multiplex PCR. V and J calls plus clone size are reproduced from that table; the DNA served to infer D and trimming. The sample records around 1.1 million clones, more than 75% being singletons. The data derive from a study of shared clonotypes between healthy human individuals. Overall study findings and caveats: Memory subsets generally showed smaller estimated richness than naive subsets did.

The CDR3 spans 13 residues. Sequencing was performed on memory CD4+ T cells from PBMCs. Stated subset: CD45RA-negative fraction. The clonotype comes from a man in his late teens or twenties in good health. Some clones in this sample may be carry-over from other donors' samples. The chain joins TRBV21-1 to TRBJ2-3. TRBV21-1 is given as a pseudogene. The CDR3 sequence is CAPSGADSDTQYF. The CDR3 DNA follows: TGTGCCCCCTCGGGGGCAGATTCAGATACGCAGTATTTT.